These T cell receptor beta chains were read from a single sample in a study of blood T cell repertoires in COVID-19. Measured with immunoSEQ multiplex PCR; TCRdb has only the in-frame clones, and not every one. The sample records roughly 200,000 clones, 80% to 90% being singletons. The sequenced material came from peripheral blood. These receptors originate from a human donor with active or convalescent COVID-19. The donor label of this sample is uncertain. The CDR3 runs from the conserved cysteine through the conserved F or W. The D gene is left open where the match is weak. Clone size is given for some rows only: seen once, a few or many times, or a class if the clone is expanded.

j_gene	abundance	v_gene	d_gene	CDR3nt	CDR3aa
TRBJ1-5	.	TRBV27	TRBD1	TGTGCCGTCGGACAGGGTAATCAGCCCCAGCATTTT	CAVGQGNQPQHF
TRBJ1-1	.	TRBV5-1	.	TGCGCCAGCAGGCGTCAGGGAAACACTGAAGCTTTCTTT	CASRRQGNTEAFF
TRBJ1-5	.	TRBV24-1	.	TGTGCCACCAGTGATTTTGGAGGTTCGGGGCCCCAGCATTTT	CATSDFGGSGPQHF
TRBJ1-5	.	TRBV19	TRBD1	TGTGCCAGTAGTATGTTAGGCGGTGGGATTAGGTTTGACAGGGGGCTGTCAGCCCAGCATTTT	CASSMLGGGIRFDRGLSAQHF
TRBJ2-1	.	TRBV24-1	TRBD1	TGTGCCCTTATCGGGACAGGGAACGCTAAGGGTGAAGCTAGCCAGTTCTTC	CALIGTGNAKGEASQFF
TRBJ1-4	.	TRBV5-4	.	TGTGCCAGCAGCGCGGCAGGGGCGCATGAAAAACTGTTTTTT	CASSAAGAHEKLFF
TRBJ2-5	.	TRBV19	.	TGTGCCAGTAGTATAGGACCCCCCGGGGAGACCCAGTACTTC	CASSIGPPGETQYF
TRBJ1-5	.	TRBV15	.	TGTGCCACCCGACAGCCGAATCAGCCCCAGCATTTT	CATRQPNQPQHF
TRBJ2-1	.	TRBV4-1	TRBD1	TGCGCCAGCAGCCATACTGGACAGGGGAAGAAGTTCTTC	CASSHTGQGKKFF
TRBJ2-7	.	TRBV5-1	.	TGCGCCAGCAGCTTCTCAGGGGCACGAGGTTTGGAGCAGTACTTC	CASSFSGARGLEQYF
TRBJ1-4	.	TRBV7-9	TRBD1	TGTGCCAGCAGCTCCGACAGGGAAGATGAAAAACTGTTTTTT	CASSSDREDEKLFF
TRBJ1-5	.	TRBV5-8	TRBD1	TGTGCCAGCAGCCCCGGGACAGGGCGCAATCAGCCCCAGCATTTT	CASSPGTGRNQPQHF
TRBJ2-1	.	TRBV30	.	TGTGCCTGGAGTTCTGGGCTCCCCTACAATGAGCAGTTCTTC	CAWSSGLPYNEQFF
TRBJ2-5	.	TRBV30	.	TGTGCCTGGATCCCCGTGTCCCAGGAGACCCAGTACTTC	CAWIPVSQETQYF
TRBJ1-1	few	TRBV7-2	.	TGTGCCAGCAGCTTTCACAGCCAAAACACTGAATCTTTCTTT	CASSFHSQNTESFF
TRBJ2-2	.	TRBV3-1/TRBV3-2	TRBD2	TGTGCCAGCAGTCCTGGGCTAGCGGGAGGGCCGAGGACCGGGGAGCTGTTTTTT	CASSPGLAGGPRTGELFF
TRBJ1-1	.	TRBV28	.	TGTGCCAGCAGCAAATTTCGGGAGGGGGTTGACACTGAAGCTTTCTTT	CASSKFREGVDTEAFF
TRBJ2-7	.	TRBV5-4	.	TGTGCCAGCAGCTTGGAACTAGCAGGGCCCTACGAGCAGTACTTC	CASSLELAGPYEQYF
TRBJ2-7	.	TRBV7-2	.	TGTGCCAGCAGCTTAGCGGGGGCTTTGGGGGAGCAGTACTTC	CASSLAGALGEQYF
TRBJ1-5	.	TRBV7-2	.	TGTGCCAGCAGCCCCACGTCAAGCCCGTATAGCAATCAGCCCCAGCATTTT	CASSPTSSPYSNQPQHF
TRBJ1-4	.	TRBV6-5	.	TGTGCCAGCAGTAAGAGGGAGGCAACTAATGAAAAACTGTTTTTT	CASSKREATNEKLFF
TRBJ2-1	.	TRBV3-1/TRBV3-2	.	TGTGCCAGCAGCCAAGATCTCTCGAGAGGGCATGAGCAGTTCTTC	CASSQDLSRGHEQFF